The T cell receptor beta chain described here comes from a study of T cell responses to AZD1222 COVID-19 vaccine. Using immunoSEQ multiplex PCR, the repertoire was profiled, and TCRdb retains in-frame clones only, with some absent. Of some 160,000 clones in the sample, 85% to 95% are singletons; the top ten hold 0.7% to 0.9%. CDR3 length: 14 amino acids. V dropped 5 bases and J dropped 5 bases, with 12 bases sitting between them. Germline V lookup: CDR1 SGHAT, CDR2 FQNNGV. Source: peripheral blood, taken on day 0 of AZD1222 vaccination. The TCR originated in an adult in good health. The V gene is TRBV11-2, the J gene TRBJ2-2; no reliable D call. The CDR3 DNA reads TGTGCCAGCAGCCAGCCCTCGTGGACCGGGGAGCTGTTTTTT. It encodes CASSQPSWTGELFF.